This T cell receptor (beta chain) was sequenced in a study of cytomegalovirus exposure and HLA in healthy donors. Study-level findings and limits: In a later analysis, compared with equally common non-associated chains, HLA-associated beta chains were more expanded. In a later analysis, V- and J-gene trimming of beta chains associated with a DCLRE1C missense variant, replicated independently. Later on, an analysis tied about 17,000 TCR beta sequences to HLA alleles at 0.05 false discovery rate. Prior analysis indicated that the majority of TCR beta V segments exhibited productivity approximately 87% or approximately 30% of the time.

Trimming removed 4 bases at V and 4 bases at J, with 14 bases between. From germline, CDR1 is SGHDN and CDR2 FVKESK. The CDR3 totals 15 residues. The PCR contained 60 Vbeta and 13 Jbeta primers. Some clones are missing from TCRdb's copy, which holds only in-frame ones; the method was immunoSEQ multiplex PCR. The sample has around 65,000 clones; approximately 70% are singletons. With regard to this clone: Its antigen is not known.

The chain couples TRBV14 to TRBJ2-1; TRBD2 might be the D (7 bases). The sample consisted of PBMCs. This receptor was obtained from a man aged 40-55 years in good health and CMV-seropositive. As DNA, the CDR3 is TGTGCCAGCAGCCTATGGGGGGGCCAGTACAATGAGCAGTTCTTC. The encoded protein is CASSLWGGQYNEQFF.